The clone carrying this T cell receptor (beta chain) was seen only once. Its antigen is unidentified. It was the approximately 110-subject validation cohort, separate from the approximately 700-subject first cohort, to which the donors belonged. Germline V gives CDR1 MNHEY, CDR2 SMNVEV (reference sequence). This CDR3 is 12 amino acids long. V was trimmed by 8 bases and J by 10 bases, leaving 16 bases between them. Profiling relied on immunoSEQ multiplex PCR, and the TCRdb table lists in-frame clones only, not all of them. The data show 100,000 to 150,000 clones, roughly 84% seen once. This sample was taken from a study of cytomegalovirus exposure and HLA in healthy donors. Notes on the study in general: The TCR clusters that emerged in the first cohort tended, a later analysis found, to co-occur in the approximately 130 validation repertoires. For most TCR sequences rarity was the rule, although some public TCRs occurred in many donors.

The specimen sequenced was PBMCs. This chain uses TRBV27 with TRBJ2-3; weak D call: TRBD1 (5 bases). The TCR comes from a woman aged 25 to 45 in good health and CMV-seronegative. CDR3 sequence reads: CASSGYGSSQYF. DNA of the CDR3: TGTGCCAGCTCAGGGTATGGCAGCTCGCAGTATTTT.